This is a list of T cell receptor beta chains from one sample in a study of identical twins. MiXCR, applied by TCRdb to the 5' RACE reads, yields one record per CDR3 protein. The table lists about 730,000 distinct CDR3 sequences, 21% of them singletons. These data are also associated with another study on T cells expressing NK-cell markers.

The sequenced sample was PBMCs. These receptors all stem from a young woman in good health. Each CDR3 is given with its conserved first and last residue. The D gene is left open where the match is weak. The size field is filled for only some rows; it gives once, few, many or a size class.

CDR3nt: TGCGCCAGCAGCCGGACAGGGGGCAACCTGAACACTGAAGCTTTCTTT
CDR3aa: CASSRTGGNLNTEAFF
abundance: -
d_gene: TRBD1
len: 16
v_gene: TRBV5-1
j_gene: TRBJ1-1

CDR3nt: TGCGCCAGCAGCTTGGCTAGCGGGGCAGAGACCCAGTACTTC
CDR3aa: CASSLASGAETQYF
abundance: -
d_gene: TRBD2
len: 14
v_gene: TRBV5-1
j_gene: TRBJ2-5

CDR3nt: TGTGCCAGCAGCTTGGGAACAGCCATTCAGTACTTC
CDR3aa: CASSLGTAIQYF
abundance: -
d_gene: -
len: 12
v_gene: TRBV5-6
j_gene: TRBJ2-4

CDR3nt: TGCGCCGGTCGTAGGAACACCGGGGAGCTGTTTTTT
CDR3aa: CAGRRNTGELFF
abundance: few
d_gene: -
len: 12
v_gene: TRBV5-1
j_gene: TRBJ2-2

CDR3nt: TGCAGTGCCCCCGGGAGCGGGGGCGACAGGTACCAAGAGACCCAGTACTTC
CDR3aa: CSAPGSGGDRYQETQYF
abundance: few
d_gene: TRBD2
len: 17
v_gene: TRBV20-1
j_gene: TRBJ2-5

CDR3nt: TGCAGCGTCGGACTAGCGGGAGGCACAGATACGCAGTATTTT
CDR3aa: CSVGLAGGTDTQYF
abundance: -
d_gene: TRBD2
len: 14
v_gene: TRBV29-1
j_gene: TRBJ2-3

CDR3nt: TGTGCCAGCAGTTTACTCTGGAGCACCATCTCCTACGAGCAGTACTTC
CDR3aa: CASSLLWSTISYEQYF
abundance: -
d_gene: -
len: 16
v_gene: TRBV27
j_gene: TRBJ2-7

CDR3nt: TGCAGTGCTAGAGAGAACTCGGCGGGGCAGTACTTC
CDR3aa: CSARENSAGQYF
abundance: few
d_gene: -
len: 12
v_gene: TRBV20-1
j_gene: TRBJ2-7

CDR3nt: TGCAGTGCCGAGCGGGAGTTGGACAATGAGCAGTTCTTC
CDR3aa: CSAERELDNEQFF
abundance: -
d_gene: TRBD2
len: 13
v_gene: TRBV20-1
j_gene: TRBJ2-1

CDR3nt: TGTGCCAGCAGCCGGAGACTAGCGGGAGGAGGGAATGAGCAGTTCTTC
CDR3aa: CASSRRLAGGGNEQFF
abundance: few
d_gene: TRBD2
len: 16
v_gene: TRBV3-1
j_gene: TRBJ2-1

CDR3nt: TGTGCCAGCAGCCAGGGAGCGGGAGAGGAGACCCAGTACTTC
CDR3aa: CASSQGAGEETQYF
abundance: -
d_gene: TRBD2
len: 14
v_gene: TRBV4-2
j_gene: TRBJ2-5

CDR3nt: TGTGCCAGCAGCCAAGCCCCCGGGACAGGGTTCGAGCAGTACTTC
CDR3aa: CASSQAPGTGFEQYF
abundance: few
d_gene: TRBD1
len: 15
v_gene: TRBV14
j_gene: TRBJ2-7

CDR3nt: TGCAGCGCGGCGGGGGTCGGAAGCACAGATACGCAGTATTTT
CDR3aa: CSAAGVGSTDTQYF
abundance: few
d_gene: TRBD2
len: 14
v_gene: TRBV29-1
j_gene: TRBJ2-3

CDR3nt: TGTGCCAGCAGTTTTACTAGTAGCACAGATACGCAGTATTTT
CDR3aa: CASSFTSSTDTQYF
abundance: -
d_gene: -
len: 14
v_gene: TRBV12-3/TRBV12-4
j_gene: TRBJ2-3

CDR3nt: TGTGCCACACGGATTATCACAGATACGCAGTATTTT
CDR3aa: CATRIITDTQYF
abundance: few
d_gene: -
len: 12
v_gene: TRBV6-6
j_gene: TRBJ2-3

CDR3nt: TGTGCCAGCAGTTTTCCGTCTTACACCGGGGAGCTGTTTTTT
CDR3aa: CASSFPSYTGELFF
abundance: -
d_gene: -
len: 14
v_gene: TRBV12-3/TRBV12-4
j_gene: TRBJ2-2

CDR3nt: TGTGCCAGCAGTTTGTCCACGGGGGGTAGGGAGACCCAGTACTTC
CDR3aa: CASSLSTGGRETQYF
abundance: once
d_gene: TRBD2
len: 15
v_gene: TRBV12-3/TRBV12-4
j_gene: TRBJ2-5

CDR3nt: TGCAGTGCTAGAAAGCCGGGCCAGAGGAATGAAGCTTTCTTT
CDR3aa: CSARKPGQRNEAFF
abundance: few
d_gene: -
len: 14
v_gene: TRBV20-1
j_gene: TRBJ1-1

CDR3nt: TGTGCCAGCAGCTTAGACGGACGGTACTACGAGCAGTACTTC
CDR3aa: CASSLDGRYYEQYF
abundance: -
d_gene: -
len: 14
v_gene: TRBV7-2
j_gene: TRBJ2-7

CDR3nt: TGCGCCAGCACTCTGGGGGGGAGCTCCTACAATGAGCAGTTCTTC
CDR3aa: CASTLGGSSYNEQFF
abundance: many
d_gene: TRBD2
len: 15
v_gene: TRBV5-1
j_gene: TRBJ2-1

CDR3nt: TGCGCCAGCAGCCAAGGCCGTTTAGGAAACACTGAAGCTTTCTTT
CDR3aa: CASSQGRLGNTEAFF
abundance: -
d_gene: -
len: 15
v_gene: TRBV4-1
j_gene: TRBJ1-1

CDR3nt: TGTGCCAGCAGCTCGGGGGATCGGGGCTCCTACAATGAGCAGTTCTTC
CDR3aa: CASSSGDRGSYNEQFF
abundance: once
d_gene: -
len: 16
v_gene: TRBV7-9
j_gene: TRBJ2-1

CDR3nt: TGCAGTGCCAGAAGCCCAACCGGGCTGACAACCTACGAGCAGTACTTC
CDR3aa: CSARSPTGLTTYEQYF
abundance: few
d_gene: -
len: 16
v_gene: TRBV20-1
j_gene: TRBJ2-7

CDR3nt: TGTGCCATCAGTGAGTCAGGGAACGAGCAGTACTTC
CDR3aa: CAISESGNEQYF
abundance: many
d_gene: -
len: 12
v_gene: TRBV10-3
j_gene: TRBJ2-7

CDR3nt: TGTGCCAGCAAAGGACAGGGGGAGTCCGGGGAGCTGTTTTTT
CDR3aa: CASKGQGESGELFF
abundance: few
d_gene: TRBD1
len: 14
v_gene: TRBV12-3/TRBV12-4
j_gene: TRBJ2-2

CDR3nt: TGTGCCAGCAGCTTAGTCCCGGGACGTAGGCAGTTCTTC
CDR3aa: CASSLVPGRRQFF
abundance: -
d_gene: -
len: 13
v_gene: TRBV7-2
j_gene: TRBJ2-1

CDR3nt: TGTGCCAGCTCACTCCCCGGGACAGGGAATCAGCCCCAGCATTTT
CDR3aa: CASSLPGTGNQPQHF
abundance: few
d_gene: TRBD1
len: 15
v_gene: TRBV18
j_gene: TRBJ1-5

CDR3nt: TGTGCCGTACAACGACTAGCGGGCTCCTACAATGAGCAGTTCTTC
CDR3aa: CAVQRLAGSYNEQFF
abundance: -
d_gene: TRBD2
len: 15
v_gene: TRBV7-6
j_gene: TRBJ2-1

CDR3nt: TGTGCCAGCACCGACAAGGAGCGGGAGATGACAGATACGCAGTATTTT
CDR3aa: CASTDKEREMTDTQYF
abundance: few
d_gene: TRBD2
len: 16
v_gene: TRBV12-3/TRBV12-4
j_gene: TRBJ2-3

CDR3nt: TGTGCCAGCAGCGTACGCGGGAGGGATACCGGGGAGCTGTTTTTT
CDR3aa: CASSVRGRDTGELFF
abundance: -
d_gene: TRBD2
len: 15
v_gene: TRBV9
j_gene: TRBJ2-2

CDR3nt: TGTGCCAGCAGCTTGGTGGGAAGGAGATACAATGAGCAGTTCTTC
CDR3aa: CASSLVGRRYNEQFF
abundance: many
d_gene: -
len: 15
v_gene: TRBV5-6
j_gene: TRBJ2-1

CDR3nt: TGTGCCAGCAGGCGACTTTTCGAGCAGTACTTC
CDR3aa: CASRRLFEQYF
abundance: many
d_gene: -
len: 11
v_gene: TRBV27
j_gene: TRBJ2-7

CDR3nt: TGTGCCAGCAGTTCCCGGGCCTCCGGGGGAAAACTGTTTTTT
CDR3aa: CASSSRASGGKLFF
abundance: once
d_gene: -
len: 14
v_gene: TRBV12-3/TRBV12-4
j_gene: TRBJ1-4

CDR3nt: TGCGCCAGCAGCTTGGCCGGGCGGGGCAATGAGCAGTTCTTC
CDR3aa: CASSLAGRGNEQFF
abundance: few
d_gene: -
len: 14
v_gene: TRBV5-1
j_gene: TRBJ2-1

CDR3nt: TGCGCCAGCAGCCAAGAGACGGGAGGCGAGCAGTTCTTC
CDR3aa: CASSQETGGEQFF
abundance: -
d_gene: TRBD2
len: 13
v_gene: TRBV4-3
j_gene: TRBJ2-1

CDR3nt: TGTGCCAGCAGCGCAACGGCGGGAGCCAAAAACATTCAGTACTTC
CDR3aa: CASSATAGAKNIQYF
abundance: -
d_gene: -
len: 15
v_gene: TRBV6-1
j_gene: TRBJ2-4

CDR3nt: TGCGCCGGACGCGAGGGGTATTGGACAGATACGCAGTATTTT
CDR3aa: CAGREGYWTDTQYF
abundance: -
d_gene: -
len: 14
v_gene: TRBV5-1
j_gene: TRBJ2-3

CDR3nt: TGTGCCAGCAGCCAAGGTCGGGGGGTCACCTACGAGCAGTACTTC
CDR3aa: CASSQGRGVTYEQYF
abundance: few
d_gene: TRBD2
len: 15
v_gene: TRBV3-1
j_gene: TRBJ2-7

CDR3nt: TGCAGTGCGATAGTAATAGGGACAGGGGGGTATGGCTACACCTTC
CDR3aa: CSAIVIGTGGYGYTF
abundance: -
d_gene: TRBD1
len: 15
v_gene: TRBV20-1
j_gene: TRBJ1-2

CDR3nt: TGTGCCAGCAGTTTAGCCCCTGGGGGGATCACTGAAGCTTTCTTT
CDR3aa: CASSLAPGGITEAFF
abundance: -
d_gene: -
len: 15
v_gene: TRBV12-3/TRBV12-4
j_gene: TRBJ1-1

CDR3nt: TGCGCCAGCAGTGAGTTGGGACAGACCTACGAGCAGTACTTC
CDR3aa: CASSELGQTYEQYF
abundance: -
d_gene: TRBD1
len: 14
v_gene: TRBV10-1
j_gene: TRBJ2-7

CDR3nt: TGTGCCAGCAGCTTAACCGGGTCGAATCACTACAATGAGCAGTTCTTC
CDR3aa: CASSLTGSNHYNEQFF
abundance: -
d_gene: -
len: 16
v_gene: TRBV11-2
j_gene: TRBJ2-1

CDR3nt: TGCAGCGTTTGGACAGAGAGCTACGAGCAGTACTTC
CDR3aa: CSVWTESYEQYF
abundance: -
d_gene: -
len: 12
v_gene: TRBV29-1
j_gene: TRBJ2-7

CDR3nt: TGTGCCAGCAGTGACTCCCGCAATGAGCAGTTCTTC
CDR3aa: CASSDSRNEQFF
abundance: few
d_gene: -
len: 12
v_gene: TRBV6-4
j_gene: TRBJ2-1

CDR3nt: TGCGCCAGCAGGAGGGGAAGTTCCGGTGAGCAGTTCTTC
CDR3aa: CASRRGSSGEQFF
abundance: few
d_gene: -
len: 13
v_gene: TRBV5-1
j_gene: TRBJ2-1

CDR3nt: TGTGCCAGCAAGTCGGACACAACCACCGGGGAGCTGTTTTTT
CDR3aa: CASKSDTTTGELFF
abundance: -
d_gene: -
len: 14
v_gene: TRBV25-1
j_gene: TRBJ2-2

CDR3nt: TGCAGTGCTAGAGGCCTAGGGCGGCTGAACAATGAGCAGTTCTTC
CDR3aa: CSARGLGRLNNEQFF
abundance: -
d_gene: -
len: 15
v_gene: TRBV20-1
j_gene: TRBJ2-1

CDR3nt: TGTGCCATCGGCCGAGAGACCCAGTACTTC
CDR3aa: CAIGRETQYF
abundance: -
d_gene: -
len: 10
v_gene: TRBV10-3
j_gene: TRBJ2-5

CDR3nt: TGTGCCAGCAGCCGTACCGGCGGGACCTACGAGCAGTACTTC
CDR3aa: CASSRTGGTYEQYF
abundance: few
d_gene: -
len: 14
v_gene: TRBV12-3/TRBV12-4
j_gene: TRBJ2-7

CDR3nt: TGTGCCAGCAGCCCTGACCGGGGCTACAATCAGCCCCAGCATTTT
CDR3aa: CASSPDRGYNQPQHF
abundance: few
d_gene: -
len: 15
v_gene: TRBV6-1
j_gene: TRBJ1-5

CDR3nt: TGTGCCAGCAGCTCAACGACTAGCGCGAACGAGCAGTACTTC
CDR3aa: CASSSTTSANEQYF
abundance: few
d_gene: TRBD2
len: 14
v_gene: TRBV7-6
j_gene: TRBJ2-7

CDR3nt: TGCAGTGCTACGCGGACTGCCCCTCATGAAAAACTGTTTTTT
CDR3aa: CSATRTAPHEKLFF
abundance: few
d_gene: -
len: 14
v_gene: TRBV20-1
j_gene: TRBJ1-4